Listed here are 24 T cell receptor beta chains from one sample, sequenced in a study of CD8 T cells in ankylosing spondylitis. TCRdb analysed the 5' RACE reads with MiXCR anew, one entry per CDR3 protein. The data hold fewer than 350,000 distinct CDR3 sequences, with around 10% observed a single time. Sequencing was performed on blood, either unsorted or a sorted T cell fraction (not recorded which). The receptors were gathered from a female donor with ankylosing spondylitis or in good health (not recorded which).

Ten or more counts support this clonotype. V is TRBV5-1 and J is TRBJ2-7, with a tentative D call TRBD2 (5 bases). Trimming pared 7 bases from V and 3 bases from J, leaving 11 bases between. This CDR3 contains 12 residues. Germline V lookup: CDR1 SGHRS, CDR2 YFSETQ. CDR3 loop: CASSFEGYEQYF. CDR3 nucleotide sequence: TGCGCCAGCTCATTCGAGGGCTACGAGCAGTACTTC.

This clonotype was seen repeatedly, ten times or more. The chain is built from TRBV12-3 or TRBV12-4 and TRBJ2-7; unclear D gene. V lost 0 bases and J lost 3, with 6 bases in between. The CDR3 is made up of 13 amino acids. CDR3 sequence (DNA): TGTGCCAGCAGTTTAGCCAGCAACTACGAGCAGTACTTC. It yields the protein CASSLASNYEQYF.

In its sample, this clonotype was seen many times. The V gene is TRBV7-9, the J gene TRBJ2-5; D is unclear. The germline V gene has CDR1 SEHNR and CDR2 FQNEAQ (reference sequence). The CDR3 spans 16 residues. The V end was cut by 5 bases, the J end by 2 bases, with 18 bases between. The CDR3 DNA follows: TGTGCCAGCAGCCGCGATGTAAGCCCGATACAAGAGACCCAGTACTTC. Amino acids: CASSRDVSPIQETQYF.

With regard to this clonotype: A junction boundary mismatches the germline segment, possibly from a read error. V gene TRBV6-5 combines with J gene TRBJ2-5; possibly TRBD2 for D (6 bases). CDR3 size: 15 residues. Looked up from germline, CDR1 is MNHEY and CDR2 is SVGAGI. The CDR3 DNA sequence: TGTGCCAGCAGTCACTCCGGGACTGGGATACGAACCCAGTACTTC. Translation gives CASSHSGTGIRTQYF.

This chain connects TRBV20-1 to TRBJ2-3, with TRBD2 matching 8 bases. Per germline, CDR1 DFQATT and CDR2 SNEGSKA (reference sequence). The CDR3 totals 16 residues. Trimming at V came to 5 bases and at J to 2 bases, leaving 12 bases not matched to a gene. CDR3 sequence reads: CSAWGQASGFTDTQYF. CDR3 bases: TGCAGTGCTTGGGGGCAGGCTAGCGGGTTCACAGATACGCAGTATTTT.

This clonotype was seen a few times. The V and J genes are TRBV7-2 and TRBJ2-7; D unresolved. The V end was cut by 4 bases, the J end by 5 bases, with 21 bases between. The V gene's germline CDR1 is SGHTA and CDR2 FQGNSA. This CDR3 spans 16 amino acids. The CDR3 sequence: CASSSFRTRPTDEQYF. DNA of the CDR3: TGTGCCAGCAGCTCCTTTCGGACCAGGCCTACGGACGAGCAGTACTTC.

This clonotype was seen repeatedly, ten times or more. The V and J genes are TRBV12-3 or TRBV12-4 and TRBJ1-5; D is undetermined. V was clipped by 8 bases and J by 6 bases, with 14 bases between them. CDR3 length: 13 residues. CDR3 sequence reads: CASGPPGSQPQHF. DNA for the CDR3: TGTGCCAGCGGACCGCCCGGGAGTCAGCCCCAGCATTTT.

In this sample, this clonotype turned up a few times. V gene TRBV2 combines with J gene TRBJ1-1, with a tentative D call TRBD1 (5 bases). The CDR3 sequence is 12 residues long. CDR1 and CDR2 from the germline V gene are SNHLY and FYNNEI. Between the trimmed V and J ends, which lost 4 bases and 8 bases, there was a span of 11 bases. The CDR3 sequence is CASSAGTQEAFF. CDR3 sequence (DNA): TGTGCCAGCAGTGCCGGGACCCAGGAAGCTTTCTTT.

This chain's CDR3 is CASSLSSTYGYTF. The CDR3 DNA reads TGTGCCAGCAGCTTAAGTAGCACCTATGGCTACACCTTC. The chain employs TRBV7-3 and TRBJ1-2, with no clear D. Germline CDR1 SGHTA, CDR2 FQGTGA. The CDR3 is 13 amino acids. Trimming pared 1 base from V and 4 bases from J, leaving 7 bases between.

This clonotype was counted ten times or more. The chain joins TRBV5-1 to TRBJ1-2, with a possible D match to TRBD1 (5 bases). From germline, CDR1 is SGHRS and CDR2 YFSETQ. The CDR3 sequence is 14 residues long. V was clipped by 0 bases and J by 11 bases, with 17 bases between them. CDR3 bases: TGCGCCAGCAGCTTGGGGGGCGAACCCATTTGGTACACCTTC. Residues: CASSLGGEPIWYTF.

The DNA of the CDR3 is TGTGCCACCTCATTAAAGGGGGACACTGAAGCTTTCTTT. Residues: CATSLKGDTEAFF. This chain connects TRBV12-3 or TRBV12-4 to TRBJ1-1, with D tentatively TRBD1 (6 bases). The CDR3 sequence is 13 residues long. V lost 10 bases, J lost 3 bases, and 15 bases lay in between.

In its sample, this clonotype was seen a few times. This sequence joins TRBV7-6 and TRBJ2-7, with TRBD2 matching over 15 bases. V was pared by 5 bases and J by 5 bases, with 13 bases of the junction left unmatched. Germline lookup yields CDR1 SGHVS and CDR2 FNYEAQ. CDR3 length equals 18 residues. CDR3 protein: CASSHPGLAGGSDHEQYF. The CDR3 nucleotides read TGTGCCAGCAGCCATCCAGGACTAGCGGGAGGGAGTGACCACGAGCAGTACTTC.

This clonotype was counted at least ten times. This chain uses TRBV20-1 with TRBJ1-2; a weak D match, TRBD1 (6 bases). The V gene lost 3 bases and the J gene lost 4 bases, with 12 bases spanning the gap. The CDR3 consists of 13 residues. Germline-derived CDR1 and CDR2 are DFQATT and SNEGSKA (reference sequence). The CDR3 sequence: CSARGGWIYGYTF. DNA for the CDR3: TGCAGTGCTAGGGGGGGCTGGATCTATGGCTACACCTTC.

The chain recombines TRBV5-1 with TRBJ1-1; 7 bases match TRBD1. Trimming removed 0 bases from V and 1 base from J; junction bases left unmatched: 3. Germline V gene data show CDR1 as SGHRS and CDR2 as YFSETQ. CDR3 size: 15 residues. The CDR3 coding sequence is TGCGCCAGCAGCTTGGAAGGGGGCTCGAACACTGAAGCTTTCTTT. It encodes CASSLEGGSNTEAFF.

This clonotype was seen a few times. The chain couples TRBV10-3 to TRBJ1-1; possibly TRBD1 for D (6 bases). The V end was cut by 11 bases, the J end by 2 bases, with 21 bases between. Per germline, CDR1 ENHRY and CDR2 SYGVKD. The CDR3 sequence is 15 residues long. The CDR3 DNA follows: TGTGCCGCCTCCCCGGGGGGGGCCATAAACACTGAAGCTTTCTTT. Protein product: CAASPGGAINTEAFF.

The chain joins TRBV20-1 to TRBJ1-6; D may be TRBD1 (6 bases). Germline loops: CDR1 DFQATT, CDR2 SNEGSKA (reference sequence). The CDR3 covers 24 residues. V was clipped by 3 bases and J by 0 bases, with 36 bases between them. CDR3 DNA sequence: TGCAGTGCTAGCGGTCAGGCAGAGTCAATGTGGGGACAACGGAGGAGCTCCTATAATTCACCCCTCCACTTT. It is translated as CSASGQAESMWGQRRSSYNSPLHF.

This sequence joins TRBV20-1 and TRBJ1-5; no firm D call. The CDR3 runs to 14 residues. Between the trimmed V and J ends, which lost 0 bases and 3 bases, there was a span of 9 bases. Germline assignment: CDR1 DFQATT and CDR2 SNEGSKA (reference sequence). The CDR3 nucleotides are TGCAGTGCTAGAGAGGGTGGGATCAATCAGCCCCAGCATTTT. This sequence encodes CSAREGGINQPQHF.

This clonotype occurred once. The V gene is TRBV7-2, the J gene TRBJ2-5, with TRBD2 matching over 12 bases. The germline V gene has CDR1 SGHTA and CDR2 FQGNSA. The CDR3 sequence is 16 residues long. Trimming at V came to 1 base and at J to 6 bases, leaving 6 bases not matched to a gene. The DNA for the CDR3 is TGTGCCAGCAGCTTAGGTGCTAGCGGGAGGGTGAAGACCCAGTACTTC. Its translation: CASSLGASGRVKTQYF.

Note on this clonotype: Relative to the germline gene, one junction end is altered; a read error may explain this. The rearrangement uses TRBV20-1 and TRBJ1-4; possible D gene TRBD1, 5 bases. The CDR3 has 15 residues. Germline CDR1 and CDR2: DFQATT and SNEGSKA (reference sequence). CDR3 DNA sequence: TGCAGTGCCCAGGGTCCCTCCTCAACTAATGAAAAACTGATTTTT. Protein product: CSAQGPSSTNEKLIF.

This clonotype was seen ten or more times. The chain links TRBV5-1 to TRBJ2-1; the D is unclear. The germline V and J ends were trimmed by 1 base and 7 bases, with 12 bases remaining between them. The length of the CDR3 is 14 residues. Per the germline V gene, CDR1 is SGHRS and CDR2 is YFSETQ. CDR3 protein: CASSLNSGTNEQFF. The CDR3 DNA sequence: TGCGCCAGCAGCTTGAACAGTGGTACAAATGAGCAGTTCTTC.

This clonotype was seen at least ten times. This chain joins TRBV6-1 and TRBJ2-5; 13 bases fit TRBD2. V was clipped by 6 bases and J by 0 bases; unmatched bases: 7. CDR3 length: 17 amino acids. Germline loops: CDR1 MNHNS, CDR2 SASEGT. The CDR3 sequence: CASSPGLAGAYQETQYF. As DNA, the CDR3 is TGTGCCAGCAGCCCCGGACTAGCGGGAGCGTACCAAGAGACCCAGTACTTC.

This clonotype was observed at least ten times. The chain combines TRBV5-1 with TRBJ2-1; tentative D call: TRBD1 (6 bases). This CDR3 has 14 residues. Trimming left V 3 bases short and J 4 bases short, with 11 bases between. Germline V gene data show CDR1 as SGHRS and CDR2 as YFSETQ. The CDR3 region is CASSSGTKYNEQFF. The CDR3 nucleotides are TGCGCCAGCAGCTCCGGGACAAAATACAATGAGCAGTTCTTC.

The table lists this clonotype with many counts. This chain joins TRBV28 and TRBJ1-5; 9 bases fit TRBD1. CDR1 MDHEN and CDR2 SYDVKM come from the germline V gene. Trimming at V came to 5 bases and at J to 4 bases, leaving 9 bases not matched to a gene. CDR3 length equals 16 residues. The CDR3 region is CASSTGQGEWNQPQHF. The DNA for the CDR3 is TGTGCCAGCAGTACGGGACAGGGAGAGTGGAATCAGCCCCAGCATTTT.

This clonotype has a count of ten or more. V usage is TRBV5-1 and J usage is TRBJ1-6; D is uncertain. The ends were cut back, 0 bases at V and 7 bases at J, with 8 bases in the middle. CDR3 length equals 14 residues. Germline V gene sequence: CDR1 SGHRS, CDR2 YFSETQ. CDR3: CASSLAGVNSPLHF. In nucleotides, the CDR3 is TGCGCCAGCAGCTTGGCCGGGGTAAATTCACCCCTCCACTTT.